This TCR beta chain was documented in a study of blood T cell repertoires in COVID-19. The overall study: Material from acute and convalescent COVID-19 was sourced from the United States, Italy and Spain. Sources were T cells, B-cell-depleted T cells, or PBMCs; the material itself was cDNA or gDNA.

Under the authors' procedure: Reference gene primer amplification gave estimated nucleated cell counts. Measured with immunoSEQ multiplex PCR; TCRdb has only the in-frame clones, and not every one. From that table come the V and J calls and clone size; the DNA was used to work out D and trimming. The sample includes approximately 150,000 clones, approximately 90% of them seen just once. Germline CDR1 ENHRY, CDR2 SYGVKD. Trimming removed 4 bases from V and 8 bases from J; junction bases left unmatched: 10. There are 14 residues in the CDR3. This clonotype was obtained from a man aged 50-59 years with active or convalescent COVID-19. This chain links TRBV10-3 with TRBJ1-2; the match to TRBD1 covers 7 bases. Material for sequencing was peripheral blood. The CDR3 DNA sequence: TGTGCCATCAGTGCCGACAGGGAGGCTAAAGGCTACACCTTC. It translates to CAISADREAKGYTF.